What follows describes a single T cell receptor (beta chain). As yet, its antigen is unknown. The data originate from a study of OX40 agonist ivuxolimab in advanced cancers. Study-level background: An anti-OX40 (CD134) antibody with agonistic activity, ivuxolimab, was administered to patients. People who had prior anti-PD-1, anti-PD-L1 or anti-CTLA-4 therapy could take part, and around 40% had some.

Study-wide points: It was also the case that some nonresponders had low normalized T-cell clonal expansion.

The CDR3 is made up of 15 amino acids. The germline CDR1 and CDR2 sequences are MGHRA and YSYEKL. V lost 6 bases, J lost 7 bases, and 16 bases lay in between. Autoimmune disease history or systemic immunosuppression was exclusionary. Assay: immunoSEQ multiplex PCR; the TCRdb copy retains only in-frame clones and omits some. The sample records 55,000 to 80,000 clones, roughly 89% being singletons. The genes are TRBV4-1 and TRBJ1-6, with D unclear. This sequence originates from an adult with an advanced solid tumor such as melanoma, head and neck, liver or kidney cancer. The source material was CD4+ or CD8+ T cells sorted from blood, sampled in a trial of the OX40 agonist ivuxolimab. The CDR3 here is CASRSAGQQNSPLHF. Here the CDR3 DNA reads TGCGCCAGCAGGTCGGCAGGCCAACAAAATTCACCCCTCCACTTT.